Below, 15 T cell receptor beta chains from the same sample are listed, as sequenced in a study of blood T cell repertoires in COVID-19. The data were produced by immunoSEQ multiplex PCR, yet TCRdb's version contains in-frame clones alone and is incomplete. The data show over 10,000 clones, about 90% seen once. Source material: peripheral blood. These receptors were taken from a human donor in a cohort sampled during active COVID-19.

The chain couples TRBV7-2 to TRBJ1-2, with D hard to call. Per the germline V gene, CDR1 is SGHTA and CDR2 is FQGNSA. Trimming took off 3 bases at V and 5 bases at J, with 16 bases between the two ends. This CDR3 comprises 15 residues. CDR3 residues: CASSFVHSLEYGYTF. The CDR3 nucleotides read TGTGCCAGCAGCTTCGTACACTCACTGGAGTATGGCTACACCTTC.

A note on this clone: Other DNA sequences in the sample encode the same CDR3. The rearrangement joins TRBV28 to TRBJ2-3; 8 bases map to TRBD2. The CDR3 is 14 residues long. J lost 9 bases, V lost 6 bases, and 11 bases had no gene match. CDR1 is MDHEN and CDR2 is SYDVKM in the germline V gene. CDR3 in DNA: TGTGCCAGCAGCGGGCCGGGACTAGGTATCACGCAGTATTTT. Translation gives CASSGPGLGITQYF.

This sequence joins TRBV5-1 and TRBJ2-7, with D perhaps TRBD1 (6 bases). This CDR3 has 15 amino acids. Trimming removed 6 bases at V and 5 bases at J, with 21 bases between. Per germline, CDR1 SGHRS and CDR2 YFSETQ. CDR3 nucleotide sequence: TGCGCCAGCACCTTAGACAGGCAAGGTTTGGACGAGCAGTACTTC. This encodes CASTLDRQGLDEQYF.

The chain couples TRBV5-6 to TRBJ1-1, with D maybe TRBD1 (6 bases). Germline lookup yields CDR1 SGHDT and CDR2 YYEEEE. V was trimmed by 1 base and J by 1 base, leaving 11 bases between them. There are 15 residues in the CDR3. The CDR3, as DNA: TGTGCCAGCAGCTTGCAAGGGGGTAGGAACACTGAAGCTTTCTTT. Translation: CASSLQGGRNTEAFF.

This chain uses TRBV11-2 with TRBJ2-2, with a possible D match to TRBD2 (6 bases). The CDR3 length is 13 residues. The germline CDR1 and CDR2 sequences are SGHAT and FQNNGV. V lost 5 bases, J lost 7 bases, and 11 bases lay in between. CDR3 amino acids: CASSITSYGELFF. The CDR3 DNA sequence: TGTGCCAGCAGCATAACTAGCTACGGGGAGCTGTTTTTT.

V and J are TRBV21-1 and TRBJ2-7; TRBD1, the table's D call, lacks a check against the DNA. TRBV21-1 is an annotated pseudogene. CDR3 length: 12 residues. The CDR3 sequence: CASSPGPYEQYF. In nucleotides, the CDR3 is TGTGCCAGCAGTCCTGGGCCCTACGAGCAGTACTTC.

The chain joins TRBV6-2 or TRBV6-3 to TRBJ2-4, with 14 bases aligning to TRBD2. The CDR3 has 20 residues. In germline, CDR1 is MNHEY, CDR2 SVGEGT. V was clipped by 2 bases and J by 1 base; unmatched bases: 10. CDR3 nucleotides: TGTGCCAGCAGTTACCCTAGGACTAGCGGGGGGCAAAGTGCCAAAAACATTCAGTACTTC. This codes for CASSYPRTSGGQSAKNIQYF.

This rearrangement joins TRBV30 to TRBJ1-2; possible D gene TRBD1, 5 bases. Germline values: CDR1 GTSNPN, CDR2 SVGIG (reference sequence). CDR3 length: 14 amino acids. V was cut by 2 bases and J by 6 bases, with 16 bases left in between. CDR3 in DNA: TGTGCCTGGAGTATCGGGGGAGGAGGCGATGGCTACACCTTC. This encodes CAWSIGGGGDGYTF.

The CDR3 DNA sequence: TGTGCCAGCAGTGATCGCCGGGACATGGAGTTCTTT. Protein product: CASSDRRDMEFF. The genes are TRBV25-1 and TRBJ1-1; possibly TRBD1 for D (6 bases). Germline V gene data show CDR1 as MGHDK and CDR2 as SYGVNS. Between the trimmed V and J ends, which lost 3 bases and 14 bases, there was a span of 16 bases. This CDR3 spans 12 amino acids.

V usage is TRBV3-1 (or the pseudogene TRBV3-2) and J usage is TRBJ2-7, with D possibly TRBD2 on 6 matching bases. Trimming took off 3 bases at V and 9 bases at J, with 27 bases between the two ends. CDR1 is LGHDT and CDR2 is YNNKEL in the germline V gene (reference sequence). The CDR3 contains 17 residues. The CDR3 loop is CASSQSGDWGSLGGQYF. The CDR3 nucleotides read TGTGCCAGCAGCCAGTCTGGGGACTGGGGCTCTTTAGGCGGGCAGTACTTC.

The chain uses TRBV6-5 and TRBJ2-1, with 13 nucleotides matching TRBD2. Germline CDR1 is MNHEY and CDR2 is SVGAGI. The V gene end was trimmed by 2 bases and the J gene end by 10 bases; junction bases not matched to a gene: 8. The length of the CDR3 is 16 residues. In DNA, the CDR3 is TGTGCCAGCAGTTACCCGACTAGCGGGGGGAGTCGGGAGCAGTTCTTC. This codes for CASSYPTSGGSREQFF.

This chain joins TRBV7-6 and TRBJ2-1; tentative D call: TRBD2 (7 bases). V dropped 2 bases and J dropped 9 bases, with 14 bases sitting between them. The germline V gene has CDR1 SGHVS and CDR2 FNYEAQ. CDR3 length: 14 residues. The CDR3 coding sequence is TGTGCCAGCAGCTTAAAGGAGGGGGGGTTTGAGCAGTTCTTC. The encoded protein is CASSLKEGGFEQFF.

The V gene is TRBV29-1, the J gene TRBJ1-6; TRBD1 aligns across 7 bases. Germline CDR1 reads SQVTM; CDR2 reads ANQGSEA. This CDR3 region has 12 residues. Trimming removed 5 bases from V and 10 bases from J; junction bases left unmatched: 5. CDR3 region: CSVQTGDSPLHF. CDR3 DNA: TGCAGCGTTCAAACAGGGGACTCACCCCTCCACTTT.

The rearrangement uses TRBV28 and TRBJ2-7, with 13 positions matching TRBD2. Looked up from germline, CDR1 is MDHEN and CDR2 is SYDVKM. CDR3 length: 13 amino acids. Unmatched junction bases numbered 2, after V lost 9 bases and J lost 3 bases. CDR3 amino acids: CARRTSGSYEQYF. DNA for the CDR3: TGTGCCAGGCGGACTAGCGGGAGCTACGAGCAGTACTTC. The variable domain in full, with the rest retrieved from reference TRBV28 and TRBJ2-7, is DVKVTQSSRYLVKRTGEKVFLECVQDMDHENMFWYRQDPGLGLRLIYFSYDVKMKEKGDIPEGYSVSREKKERFSLILESASTNQTSMYLCARRTSGSYEQYFGPGTRLTVT.

The chain combines TRBV19 with TRBJ2-7; a weak D match, TRBD2 (5 bases). CDR3 length: 12 amino acids. Trimming stripped 3 bases from V and 6 bases from J, with 9 bases between. CDR1 is LNHDA and CDR2 is SQIVND in the germline V gene (reference sequence). This chain's CDR3 is CASSMRVGEQYF. The CDR3 bases are TGTGCCAGTAGTATGAGGGTTGGCGAGCAGTACTTC.